The rows below give T cell receptor beta chains drawn from one sample of a study of blood T cell repertoires in COVID-19. Some clones are missing from TCRdb's copy, which holds only in-frame ones; the method was immunoSEQ multiplex PCR. The sample shows tens of thousands of clones, about 91% of them seen only once. The sequenced material came from peripheral blood. The receptors shown here come from a human donor in a cohort sampled during active COVID-19. CDR3s include the opening cysteine and the closing phenylalanine or tryptophan. D genes are given only for firm matches. Part of the rows lack a size; the others show once, few, many or a class for expanded clones.

clone size	D gene	V gene	J gene	CDR3 protein	CDR3 DNA
-	TRBD2	TRBV2	TRBJ2-1	CASSEASGGYNEQFF	TGTGCCAGCAGTGAAGCTAGCGGGGGGTACAATGAGCAGTTCTTC
-	-	TRBV6-2/TRBV6-3	TRBJ1-2	CASSQTEYGYTF	TGTGCCAGCAGCCAAACAGAATATGGCTACACCTTC
-	TRBD2	TRBV28	TRBJ2-7	CASSSPGAGAYEQYF	TGTGCCAGCAGTTCCCCAGGAGCGGGAGCCTACGAGCAGTACTTC
many	TRBD1	TRBV7-2	TRBJ1-4	CASSQGQGFEKLFF	TGTGCCAGCAGCCAGGGACAGGGTTTTGAAAAACTGTTTTTT
-	TRBD2	TRBV6-6	TRBJ2-7	CASSSPSGGLTGEQYF	TGTGCCAGCAGTTCCCCTAGCGGGGGGCTAACCGGCGAGCAGTACTTC
-	TRBD1	TRBV19	TRBJ2-1	CASNRGTGDYNEQFF	TGTGCCAGTAACCGAGGGACAGGGGACTACAATGAGCAGTTCTTC
-	TRBD1	TRBV5-1	TRBJ1-2	CASRGQSQYGYTF	TGCGCCAGCAGGGGACAGTCACAATATGGCTACACCTTC
-	-	TRBV3-1/TRBV3-2	TRBJ1-3	CASKAGLGYGNTIYF	TGTGCCAGTAAAGCGGGGTTGGGTTACGGAAACACCATATATTTT
-	-	TRBV13	TRBJ1-6	CASRGTYNSPLHF	TGTGCCAGCCGCGGGACCTATAATTCACCCCTCCACTTT
-	-	TRBV2	TRBJ1-2	CASSDSVNYGYTF	TGTGCCAGCAGTGACAGCGTTAACTATGGCTACACCTTC
once	TRBD2	TRBV19	TRBJ2-1	CASTPWTSGKVEQFF	TGTGCCAGTACCCCCTGGACTAGCGGGAAGGTTGAGCAGTTCTTC
-	-	TRBV5-4	TRBJ1-6	CASSFSGGLGSPLHF	TGTGCCAGCAGCTTTAGCGGGGGGCTTGGTTCACCCCTCCACTTT
-	TRBD1	TRBV3-1/TRBV3-2	TRBJ1-2	CASSHQDRGFYGYTF	TGTGCCAGCAGCCACCAGGACAGGGGTTTCTATGGCTACACCTTC
once	-	TRBV9	TRBJ2-7	CASSVVDRWGRATYEQYF	TGTGCCAGCAGCGTAGTGGATAGGTGGGGCAGGGCGACCTACGAGCAGTACTTC
-	TRBD1	TRBV3-1/TRBV3-2	TRBJ2-7	CASSRGQVASYEQYF	TGTGCCAGCAGCCGCGGACAGGTCGCCTCCTACGAGCAGTACTTC
-	-	TRBV9	TRBJ2-1	CASSVRGTYNEQFF	TGTGCCAGCAGCGTACGGGGAACCTACAATGAGCAGTTCTTC
-	-	TRBV5-1	TRBJ2-1	CASSFGSYNEQFF	TGCGCCAGCAGCTTCGGCTCCTACAATGAGCAGTTCTTC
-	TRBD1	TRBV11-2	TRBJ2-3	CASSLVRGRLDTQYF	TGTGCCAGCAGCTTAGTCAGGGGGCGCCTAGATACGCAGTATTTT
-	-	TRBV28	TRBJ2-5	CANTQRGRIETQYF	TGTGCCAACACCCAACGGGGGAGAATAGAGACCCAGTACTTC
-	-	TRBV4-3	TRBJ1-2	CASSQDSTTGGYGYTF	TGCGCCAGCAGCCAAGATTCCACGACGGGGGGCTATGGCTACACCTTC
few	TRBD1	TRBV10-3	TRBJ1-5	CAISTGTGANQPQHF	TGTGCCATCAGTACCGGGACAGGCGCCAATCAGCCCCAGCATTTT
-	TRBD1	TRBV25-1	TRBJ2-5	CASSAPTGGMGETQYF	TGTGCCAGCAGTGCGCCGACAGGGGGCATGGGTGAGACCCAGTACTTC
-	TRBD1	TRBV6-5	TRBJ2-4	CASSEDRNVKNIQYF	TGTGCCAGCAGCGAGGACAGGAACGTCAAAAACATTCAGTACTTC
-	-	TRBV9	TRBJ2-7	CASSTGSPHEQYF	TGTGCCAGCAGTACAGGGAGCCCCCACGAGCAGTACTTC
-	-	TRBV5-8	TRBJ2-3	CASSVYRVGTDTQYF	TGTGCCAGCAGCGTATACAGGGTCGGCACAGATACGCAGTATTTT
-	TRBD2	TRBV9	TRBJ2-7	CASSGPNVAGGKEQYF	TGTGCCAGCAGCGGACCAAACGTAGCGGGGGGGAAGGAGCAGTACTTC
-	-	TRBV28	TRBJ1-5	CASSYSGNQPQHF	TGTGCCAGCAGTTATTCAGGAAATCAGCCCCAGCATTTT
few	-	TRBV18	TRBJ2-7	CASSTREGTYEQYF	TGTGCCAGCTCTACCAGAGAGGGAACCTACGAGCAGTACTTC
-	-	TRBV19	TRBJ1-2	CASLHWRQGLSGYTF	TGTGCCAGTCTCCATTGGAGGCAGGGGCTATCAGGCTACACCTTC
-	-	TRBV7-2	TRBJ2-1	CASSIGQIHYLNEQFF	TGTGCCAGCAGCATCGGACAGATCCATTATTTAAATGAGCAGTTCTTC
-	TRBD1	TRBV29-1	TRBJ2-5	CSVVEGGGETQYF	TGCAGCGTTGTGGAAGGGGGCGGTGAGACCCAGTACTTC
once	TRBD2	TRBV9	TRBJ2-3	CASSVGTSVRGNTDTQYF	TGTGCCAGCAGCGTCGGGACTAGCGTGCGCGGAAACACAGATACGCAGTATTTT
-	TRBD1	TRBV6-1	TRBJ1-2	CASSEQPGTGYGYTF	TGTGCCAGCAGTGAGCAGCCCGGGACAGGGTATGGCTACACCTTC
once	-	TRBV5-8	TRBJ1-5	CASSQSGGQPQHF	TGTGCCAGCAGCCAGTCGGGGGGCCAGCCCCAGCATTTT
-	-	TRBV3-1/TRBV3-2	TRBJ2-1	CASSQAGAYNEQFF	TGTGCCAGCAGCCAAGCGGGGGCCTACAATGAGCAGTTCTTC
once	TRBD1	TRBV28	TRBJ2-3	CASSLPQGGTDTQYF	TGTGCCAGCAGTTTGCCACAGGGGGGAACAGATACGCAGTATTTT
-	TRBD1	TRBV28	TRBJ2-6	CASAQQGASGANVLTF	TGTGCCAGCGCACAACAGGGGGCATCGGGGGCCAACGTCCTGACTTTC
-	TRBD1	TRBV19	TRBJ2-2	CASSRPRGRNTGELFF	TGTGCCAGTAGTCGCCCCAGGGGGCGTAACACCGGGGAGCTGTTTTTT
-	-	TRBV11-1	TRBJ2-3	CASSLDLVTQYF	TGTGCCAGCAGCTTAGATCTAGTAACGCAGTATTTT
-	-	TRBV23-1	TRBJ2-7	CASSQRMTDSGEQYF	TGCGCCAGCAGTCAACGTATGACAGACTCGGGCGAGCAGTACTTC
-	-	TRBV14	TRBJ2-3	CASSQELPPGTQYF	TGTGCCAGCAGCCAAGAACTCCCCCCCGGTACGCAGTATTTT
-	-	TRBV6-1	TRBJ2-7	CASSDRVGGEQYF	TGTGCCAGCAGTGACAGGGTTGGTGGCGAGCAGTACTTC
-	-	TRBV18	TRBJ1-5	CASSPENSNQPQHF	TGTGCCAGCTCACCAGAGAATAGCAATCAGCCCCAGCATTTT
once	-	TRBV6-6	TRBJ1-5	CASTSREWSNQPQHF	TGTGCCAGCACCTCCAGGGAATGGAGCAATCAGCCCCAGCATTTT
-	TRBD1	TRBV7-3	TRBJ2-2	CASSGGTGGPGELFF	TGTGCCAGCAGCGGCGGGACAGGGGGTCCCGGGGAGCTGTTTTTT
-	TRBD1	TRBV5-1	TRBJ2-1	CASGAGGREQFF	TGCGCCAGCGGAGCAGGGGGCCGTGAGCAGTTCTTC
-	TRBD1	TRBV5-1	TRBJ1-2	CASSSGQAEVLYGYTF	TGCGCCAGCAGCTCGGGACAGGCCGAAGTCCTTTATGGCTACACCTTC
-	TRBD2	TRBV7-3	TRBJ2-1	CASSLIAGGLYEQFF	TGTGCCAGCAGCCTCATAGCGGGGGGGCTCTATGAGCAGTTCTTC
-	-	TRBV1	TRBJ2-7	CTSSQDGTYEQYF	TGCACCAGCAGCCAAGACGGGACCTACGAGCAGTACTTC
-	-	TRBV24-1	TRBJ2-3	CATSARGTDTQYF	TGTGCCACCAGTGCCAGGGGCACAGATACGCAGTATTTT
-	-	TRBV2	TRBJ1-4	CASSDRVHGEKLFF	TGTGCCAGCAGTGACAGGGTCCACGGGGAAAAACTGTTTTTT
-	TRBD1	TRBV2	TRBJ2-5	CASSGQGAWVETQYF	TGTGCCAGCAGTGGGCAGGGGGCCTGGGTAGAGACCCAGTACTTC
-	TRBD2	TRBV5-4	TRBJ2-2	CASSSGLAGGPGELFF	TGTGCCAGCAGCTCAGGACTAGCGGGGGGGCCCGGGGAGCTGTTTTTT
-	-	TRBV25-1	TRBJ2-7	CASGDSLFYEQYF	TGTGCCAGCGGAGACTCTCTTTTCTACGAGCAGTACTTC
few	TRBD2	TRBV10-3	TRBJ2-2	CAIRGTSGTRNPGELFF	TGTGCCATCAGAGGGACTAGCGGGACCCGAAACCCCGGGGAGCTGTTTTTT
-	-	TRBV7-2	TRBJ2-3	CASSSPGTDTQYF	TGTGCCAGCAGCTCCCCCGGGACAGATACGCAGTATTTT
-	-	TRBV7-8	TRBJ2-2	CASSLTSSRGLTGELFF	TGTGCCAGCAGCTTAACCTCCTCGCGAGGGCTCACCGGGGAGCTGTTTTTT
-	TRBD1	TRBV7-9	TRBJ1-1	CASSLGAGGRDTEAFF	TGTGCCAGCAGCTTAGGGGCAGGGGGAAGGGACACTGAAGCTTTCTTT
-	-	TRBV6-1	TRBJ2-1	CASSENFHEQFF	TGTGCCAGCAGTGAGAACTTCCATGAGCAGTTCTTC